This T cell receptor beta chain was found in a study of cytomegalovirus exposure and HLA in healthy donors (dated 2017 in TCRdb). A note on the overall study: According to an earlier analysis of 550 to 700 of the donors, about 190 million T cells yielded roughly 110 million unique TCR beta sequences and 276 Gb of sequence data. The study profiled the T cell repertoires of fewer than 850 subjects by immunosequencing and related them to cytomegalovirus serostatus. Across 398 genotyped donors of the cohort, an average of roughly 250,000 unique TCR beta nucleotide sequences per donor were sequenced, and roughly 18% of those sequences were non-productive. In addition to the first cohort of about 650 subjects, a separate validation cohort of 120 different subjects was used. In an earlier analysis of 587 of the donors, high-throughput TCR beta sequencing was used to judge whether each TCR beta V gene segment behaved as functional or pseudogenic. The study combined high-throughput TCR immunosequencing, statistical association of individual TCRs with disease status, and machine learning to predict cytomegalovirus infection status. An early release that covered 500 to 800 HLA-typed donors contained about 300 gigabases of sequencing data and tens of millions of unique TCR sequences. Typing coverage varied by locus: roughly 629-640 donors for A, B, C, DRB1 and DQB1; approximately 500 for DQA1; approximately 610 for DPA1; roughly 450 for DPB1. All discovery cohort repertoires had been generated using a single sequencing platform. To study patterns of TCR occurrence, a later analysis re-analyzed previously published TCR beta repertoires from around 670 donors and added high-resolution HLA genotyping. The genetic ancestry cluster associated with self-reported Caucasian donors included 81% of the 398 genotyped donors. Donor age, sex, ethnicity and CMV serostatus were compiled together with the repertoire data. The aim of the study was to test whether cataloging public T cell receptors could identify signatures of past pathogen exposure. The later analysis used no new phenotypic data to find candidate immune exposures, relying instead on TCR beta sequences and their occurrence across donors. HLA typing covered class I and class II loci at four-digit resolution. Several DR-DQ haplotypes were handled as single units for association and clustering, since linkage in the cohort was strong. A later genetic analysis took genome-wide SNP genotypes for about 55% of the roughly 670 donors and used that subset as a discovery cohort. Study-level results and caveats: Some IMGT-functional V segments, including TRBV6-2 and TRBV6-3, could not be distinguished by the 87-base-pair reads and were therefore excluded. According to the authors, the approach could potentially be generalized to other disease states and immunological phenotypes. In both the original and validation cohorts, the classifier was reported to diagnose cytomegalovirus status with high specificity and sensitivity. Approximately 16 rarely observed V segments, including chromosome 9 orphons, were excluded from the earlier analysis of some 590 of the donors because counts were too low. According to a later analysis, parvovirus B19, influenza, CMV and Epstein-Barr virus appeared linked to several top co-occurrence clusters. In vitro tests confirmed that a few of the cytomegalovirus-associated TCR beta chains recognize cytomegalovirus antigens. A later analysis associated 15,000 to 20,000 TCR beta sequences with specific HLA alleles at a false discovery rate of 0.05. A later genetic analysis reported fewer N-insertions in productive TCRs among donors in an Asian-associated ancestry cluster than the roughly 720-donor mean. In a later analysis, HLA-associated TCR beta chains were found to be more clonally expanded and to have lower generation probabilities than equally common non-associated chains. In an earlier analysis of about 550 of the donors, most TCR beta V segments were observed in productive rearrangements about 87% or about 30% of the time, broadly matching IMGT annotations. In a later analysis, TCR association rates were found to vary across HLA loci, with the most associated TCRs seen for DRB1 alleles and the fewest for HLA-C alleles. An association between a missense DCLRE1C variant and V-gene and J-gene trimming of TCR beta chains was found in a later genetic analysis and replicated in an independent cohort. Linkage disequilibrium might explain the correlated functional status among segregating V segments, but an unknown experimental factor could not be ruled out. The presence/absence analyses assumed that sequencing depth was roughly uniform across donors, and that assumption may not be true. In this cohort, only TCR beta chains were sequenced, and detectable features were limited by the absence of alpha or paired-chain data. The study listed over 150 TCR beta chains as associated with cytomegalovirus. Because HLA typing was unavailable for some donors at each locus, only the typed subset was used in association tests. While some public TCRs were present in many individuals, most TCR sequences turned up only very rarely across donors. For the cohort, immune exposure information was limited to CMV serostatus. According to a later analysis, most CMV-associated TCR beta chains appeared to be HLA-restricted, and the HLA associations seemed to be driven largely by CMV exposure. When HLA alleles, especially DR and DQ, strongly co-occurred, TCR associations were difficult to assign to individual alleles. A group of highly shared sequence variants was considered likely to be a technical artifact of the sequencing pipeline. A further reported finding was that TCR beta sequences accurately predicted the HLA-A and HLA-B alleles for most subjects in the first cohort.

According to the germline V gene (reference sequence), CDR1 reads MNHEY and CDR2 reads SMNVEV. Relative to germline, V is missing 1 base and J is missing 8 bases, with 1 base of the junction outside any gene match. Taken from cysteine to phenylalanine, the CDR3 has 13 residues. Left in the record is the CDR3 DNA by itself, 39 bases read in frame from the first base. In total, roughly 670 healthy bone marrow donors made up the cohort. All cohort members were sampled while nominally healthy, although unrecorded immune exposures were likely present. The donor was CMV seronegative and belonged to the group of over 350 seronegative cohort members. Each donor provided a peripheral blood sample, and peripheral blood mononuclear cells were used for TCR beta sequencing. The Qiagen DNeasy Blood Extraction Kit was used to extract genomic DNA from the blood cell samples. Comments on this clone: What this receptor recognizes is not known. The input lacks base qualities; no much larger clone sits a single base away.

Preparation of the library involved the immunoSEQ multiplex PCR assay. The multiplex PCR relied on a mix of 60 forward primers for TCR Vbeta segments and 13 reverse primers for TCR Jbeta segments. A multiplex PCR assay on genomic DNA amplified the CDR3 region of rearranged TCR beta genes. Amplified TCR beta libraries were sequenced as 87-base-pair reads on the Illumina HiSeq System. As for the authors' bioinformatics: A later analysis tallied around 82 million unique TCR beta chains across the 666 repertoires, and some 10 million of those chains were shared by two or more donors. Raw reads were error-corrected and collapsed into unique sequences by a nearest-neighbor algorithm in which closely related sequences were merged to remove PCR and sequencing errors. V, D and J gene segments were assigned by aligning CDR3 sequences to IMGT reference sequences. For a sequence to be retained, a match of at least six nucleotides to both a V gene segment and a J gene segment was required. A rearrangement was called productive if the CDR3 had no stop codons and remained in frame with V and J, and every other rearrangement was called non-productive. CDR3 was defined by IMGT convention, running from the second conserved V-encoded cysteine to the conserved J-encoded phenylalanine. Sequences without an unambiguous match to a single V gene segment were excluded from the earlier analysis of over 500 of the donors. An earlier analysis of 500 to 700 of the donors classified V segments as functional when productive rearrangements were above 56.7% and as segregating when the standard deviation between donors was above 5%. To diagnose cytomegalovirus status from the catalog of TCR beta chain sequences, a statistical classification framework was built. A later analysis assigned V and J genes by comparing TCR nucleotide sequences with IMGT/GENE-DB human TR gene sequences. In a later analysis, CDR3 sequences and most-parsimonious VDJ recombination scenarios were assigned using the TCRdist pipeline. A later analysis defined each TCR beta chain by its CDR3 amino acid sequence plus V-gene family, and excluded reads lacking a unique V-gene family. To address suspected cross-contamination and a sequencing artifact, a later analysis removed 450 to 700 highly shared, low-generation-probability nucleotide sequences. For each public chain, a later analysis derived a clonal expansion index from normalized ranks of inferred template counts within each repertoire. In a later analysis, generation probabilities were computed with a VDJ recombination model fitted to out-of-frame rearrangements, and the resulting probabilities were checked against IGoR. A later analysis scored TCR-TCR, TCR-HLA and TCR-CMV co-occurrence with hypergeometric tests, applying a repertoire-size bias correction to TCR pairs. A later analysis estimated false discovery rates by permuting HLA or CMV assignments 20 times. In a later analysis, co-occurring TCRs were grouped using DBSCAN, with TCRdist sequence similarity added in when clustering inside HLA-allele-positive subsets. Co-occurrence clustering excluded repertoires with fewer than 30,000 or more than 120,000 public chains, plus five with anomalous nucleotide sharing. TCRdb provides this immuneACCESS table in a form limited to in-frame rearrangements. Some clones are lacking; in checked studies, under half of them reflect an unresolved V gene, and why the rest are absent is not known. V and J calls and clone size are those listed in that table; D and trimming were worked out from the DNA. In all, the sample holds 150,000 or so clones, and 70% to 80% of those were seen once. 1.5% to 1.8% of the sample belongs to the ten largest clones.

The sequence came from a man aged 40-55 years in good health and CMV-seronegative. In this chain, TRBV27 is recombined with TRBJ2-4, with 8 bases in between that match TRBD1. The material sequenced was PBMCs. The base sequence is TGTGCCAGCAGTTTATTGGGACAGGACATTCAGTACTTC. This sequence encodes CASSLLGQDIQYF.